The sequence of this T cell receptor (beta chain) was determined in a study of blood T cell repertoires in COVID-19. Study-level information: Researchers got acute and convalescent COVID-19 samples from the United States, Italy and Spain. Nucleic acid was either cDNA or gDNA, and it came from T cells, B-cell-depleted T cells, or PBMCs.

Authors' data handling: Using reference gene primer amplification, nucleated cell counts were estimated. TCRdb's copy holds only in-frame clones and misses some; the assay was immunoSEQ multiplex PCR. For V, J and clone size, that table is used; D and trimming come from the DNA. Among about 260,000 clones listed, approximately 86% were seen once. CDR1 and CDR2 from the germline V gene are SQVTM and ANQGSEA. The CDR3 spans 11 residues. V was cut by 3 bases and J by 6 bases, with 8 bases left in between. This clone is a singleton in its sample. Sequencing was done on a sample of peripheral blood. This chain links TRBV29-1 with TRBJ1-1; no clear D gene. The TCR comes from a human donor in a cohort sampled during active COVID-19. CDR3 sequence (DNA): TGCAGCGTTGATAATCCCGCTGAAGCTTTCTTT. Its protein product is CSVDNPAEAFF.